This T cell receptor beta chain stems from a study of cytomegalovirus exposure and HLA in healthy donors. With 60 Vbeta and 13 Jbeta primers, the PCR was carried out. The data were produced by immunoSEQ multiplex PCR, yet TCRdb's version contains in-frame clones alone and is incomplete. The sample contains about 210,000 clones, roughly 74% of which appear only once. The trim removed 2 bases at V and 2 bases at J, leaving 6 bases unmatched. The CDR3 length is 15 residues. Germline V gene lookup returns CDR1 SGHRS and CDR2 YFSETQ. A word on this clone: The target antigen is unknown.

Broader study findings: The study listed approximately 170 cytomegalovirus-associated TCR beta chains.

Sequencing was done on a sample of PBMCs. The chain links TRBV5-1 to TRBJ2-7, with 8 bases fitting TRBD1. The clonotype originates from a woman younger than 45 in good health and CMV-seropositive. This chain's CDR3 is CASSLLPGGPYEQYF. In nucleotides, the CDR3 is TGCGCCAGCAGCTTACTGCCAGGGGGCCCCTACGAGCAGTACTTC.